Listed below are T cell receptor beta chains from one sample, sequenced in a study of blood T cell repertoires in COVID-19. TCRdb's copy holds only in-frame clones and misses some; the assay was immunoSEQ multiplex PCR. The top ten clones hold about 10% of a sample with about 98,000 clones, around 85% of them seen once. Sequenced sample: peripheral blood. The receptors were gathered from a woman aged 80 or over with acute or convalescent COVID-19. The CDR3 runs from the conserved cysteine through the conserved F or W. Fields, in order: CDR3 protein, CDR3 DNA, V gene, clone size, J gene, D gene. A D gene is named only where the DNA matches it firmly. For some rows the clone size is stated as once, few or many, or as a class when expanded; others skip it.

cdr3_aa: CASRDRGKSPLHF
cdr3_nt: TGTGCCAGTAGGGACAGGGGAAAATCACCCCTCCACTTT
v_call: TRBV19
clone_size: NA
j_call: TRBJ1-6
d_call: TRBD1

cdr3_aa: CASSLRGQGFSGELFF
cdr3_nt: TGTGCCAGCAGCTTAAGGGGACAGGGTTTTTCCGGGGAGCTGTTTTTT
v_call: TRBV7-8
clone_size: NA
j_call: TRBJ2-2
d_call: TRBD1

cdr3_aa: CASSQGSGNEQYF
cdr3_nt: TGTGCCAGCAGCCAAGGGTCAGGAAACGAGCAGTACTTC
v_call: TRBV3-1/TRBV3-2
clone_size: NA
j_call: TRBJ2-7
d_call: NA

cdr3_aa: CATSREQGANYGYTF
cdr3_nt: TGTGCCACCAGCAGAGAACAGGGGGCTAACTATGGCTACACCTTC
v_call: TRBV15
clone_size: few
j_call: TRBJ1-2
d_call: TRBD1

cdr3_aa: CASSSHQGAGNEQFF
cdr3_nt: TGTGCCAGCAGTTCCCACCAGGGGGCTGGGAATGAGCAGTTCTTC
v_call: TRBV6-5
clone_size: NA
j_call: TRBJ2-1
d_call: TRBD1

cdr3_aa: CASSPTEIYTGELFF
cdr3_nt: TGTGCCAGCAGTCCTACAGAGATCTACACCGGGGAGCTGTTTTTT
v_call: TRBV6-6
clone_size: NA
j_call: TRBJ2-2
d_call: NA

cdr3_aa: CASSQSGAGGPMDEQYF
cdr3_nt: TGCGCCAGCAGCCAGTCCGGAGCGGGGGGACCCATGGACGAGCAGTACTTC
v_call: TRBV5-1
clone_size: NA
j_call: TRBJ2-7
d_call: TRBD2

cdr3_aa: CASSLLYRGKGNQPQHF
cdr3_nt: TGTGCCAGCAGCTTATTGTACAGGGGGAAGGGCAATCAGCCCCAGCATTTT
v_call: TRBV11-3
clone_size: NA
j_call: TRBJ1-5
d_call: TRBD1

cdr3_aa: CASSPSQYQETQYF
cdr3_nt: TGTGCCAGCTCACCATCCCAGTACCAAGAGACCCAGTACTTC
v_call: TRBV18
clone_size: NA
j_call: TRBJ2-5
d_call: NA

cdr3_aa: CASSVLAGVHNEQFF
cdr3_nt: TGTGCCAGCAGCGTATTAGCGGGGGTGCACAATGAGCAGTTCTTC
v_call: TRBV9
clone_size: NA
j_call: TRBJ2-1
d_call: TRBD2